Presented here are 27 T cell receptor beta chains from one specimen sequenced in a study of blood T cell repertoires in COVID-19. Clones were sequenced by immunoSEQ multiplex PCR, and TCRdb holds only the in-frame ones, with some missing. The table includes roughly 52,000 clones, 80% to 90% detected once. Sequenced input: peripheral blood. Source of these receptors: a human donor in a cohort sampled during active COVID-19.

The chain links TRBV6-5 to TRBJ1-2, with 7 bases matching TRBD1. J was trimmed by 6 bases and V by 7 bases; bases with no gene match: 8. This CDR3 contains 13 residues. Germline-derived CDR1 and CDR2 are MNHEY and SVGAGI. The CDR3 here is CASTPGQIDGYTF. CDR3 DNA: TGTGCCAGCACCCCGGGACAGATAGATGGCTACACCTTC.

The chain joins TRBV5-1 to TRBJ2-3; D gene ambiguous. CDR1 and CDR2 from the germline V gene are SGHRS and YFSETQ. The CDR3 extends over 13 amino acids. The V and J ends lost 3 bases and 6 bases respectively, with 11 bases between them. The CDR3 DNA reads TGCGCCAGCAGCTCCCGCGTGTCGGATACGCAGTATTTT. Protein sequence: CASSSRVSDTQYF.

The V call is TRBV6-2 or TRBV6-3, the J call TRBJ2-5, with TRBD1 matching 9 bases. Trimming took 6 bases from V and 0 from J; bases not matched to a gene: 5. The CDR3 is 15 residues long. CDR1 is MNHEY, CDR2 SVGEGT, per germline. In DNA, the CDR3 is TGTGCCAGCAGCCACAGGGGGCCGTACCAAGAGACCCAGTACTTC. It encodes CASSHRGPYQETQYF.

The V and J genes are TRBV29-1 and TRBJ1-4, with D perhaps matching TRBD1 (6 bases). The V end lost 6 bases, the J end lost 7 bases, and 12 bases lay between the germline ends. Germline V lookup: CDR1 SQVTM, CDR2 ANQGSEA. This CDR3 contains 12 residues. The CDR3 DNA is TGCAGCGTGGGGGGGCAGGGTGAAAAACTGTTTTTT. Protein: CSVGGQGEKLFF.

The chain has TRBV6-6 and TRBJ1-6; perhaps TRBD1 as D (6 bases). Trimming cost V 4 bases and J 8 bases, with 12 bases left between them. CDR3 length equals 14 residues. The germline V gene encodes CDR1 MNHNY and CDR2 SVGAGI (reference sequence). Here the CDR3 DNA reads TGTGCCAGCAGTTCGAGGGCAGGGGATTCACCCCTCCACTTT. Its translation is CASSSRAGDSPLHF.

This chain uses TRBV6-2 or TRBV6-3 with TRBJ2-1; 7 nucleotides agree with TRBD1. This CDR3 has 18 amino acids. Trimming at V came to 4 bases and at J to 0 bases, leaving 12 bases not matched to a gene. Germline CDR1 reads MNHEY; CDR2 reads SVGEGT. The CDR3 is CASSFGTAGPSSYNEQFF. The CDR3 region has the DNA TGTGCCAGCAGTTTCGGGACAGCCGGTCCCAGCTCCTACAATGAGCAGTTCTTC.

The chain joins TRBV30 to TRBJ2-4, with 8 nucleotides matching TRBD1. V lost 5 bases and J lost 3; bases outside the gene matches: 6. The CDR3 covers 14 residues. Germline values: CDR1 GTSNPN, CDR2 SVGIG (reference sequence). The DNA of the CDR3 is TGTGCCTGGGGCCTACAGGGGGGCAAAAACATTCAGTACTTC. It codes for CAWGLQGGKNIQYF.

The chain couples TRBV9 to TRBJ2-2, with TRBD2 matching over 9 bases. Germline V gene sequence: CDR1 SGDLS, CDR2 YYNGEE. The V and J ends lost 3 bases and 7 bases, in that order; junction bases with no gene match: 13. The CDR3 is made up of 17 amino acids. The CDR3 DNA reads TGTGCCAGCAGCGCTTATAGGGGAGCGGGGGGCAGCGGGGAGCTGTTTTTT. Translation: CASSAYRGAGGSGELFF. Full variable domain (outside the CDR3, taken from reference TRBV9 and TRBJ2-2): DSGVTQTPKHLITATGQRVTLRCSPRSGDLSVYWYQQSLDQGLQFLIQYYNGEERAKGNILERFSAQQFPDLHSELNLSSLELGDSALYFCASSAYRGAGGSGELFFGEGSRLTVL.

The chain couples TRBV10-3 to TRBJ2-1; D may be TRBD2 (5 bases). In germline, CDR1 is ENHRY, CDR2 SYGVKD. This CDR3 is 14 amino acids long. Trimming cost V 3 bases and J 5 bases, with 11 bases left between them. CDR3 DNA: TGTGCCATCAGTGAAGAAGCGGAGCACAATGAGCAGTTCTTC. Protein sequence: CAISEEAEHNEQFF.

This chain links TRBV5-1 with TRBJ2-7; 7 bases fit TRBD1. The CDR3 is 17 residues long. The germline V gene has CDR1 SGHRS and CDR2 YFSETQ. The V gene end was trimmed by 0 bases and the J gene end by 5 bases; junction bases not matched to a gene: 14. CDR3 residues: CASSLGQGTYSVDEQYF. In nucleotides, the CDR3 is TGCGCCAGCAGCTTGGGACAGGGTACGTACTCAGTTGACGAGCAGTACTTC.

The chain is built from TRBV6-4 and TRBJ1-3; D call uncertain. This CDR3 is built from 16 residues. Germline values: CDR1 MRHNA, CDR2 SNTAGT. Between the trimmed V and J ends, which lost 2 bases and 8 bases, there was a span of 19 bases. The CDR3, as DNA: TGTGCCAGCAGTGACGATATTTCGGGGTACGGGGACACCATATATTTT. It translates to CASSDDISGYGDTIYF.

V gene TRBV6-5 combines with J gene TRBJ2-6, with D maybe TRBD1 (5 bases). The CDR3 sequence is 14 residues long. The germline CDR1 and CDR2 sequences are MNHEY and SVGAGI. V was clipped by 7 bases and J by 3 bases, with 10 bases between them. The CDR3 region is CASIRVGGANVLTF. The CDR3 nucleotides are TGTGCCAGCATCAGGGTCGGTGGGGCCAACGTCCTGACTTTC.

The chain uses TRBV11-2 and TRBJ2-1, with 8 bases identical to TRBD2. In germline, CDR1 is SGHAT, CDR2 FQNNGV. This CDR3 comprises 18 residues. The junction had 23 bases not matched to a gene; V was cut back by 9 bases and J by 7 bases. The CDR3: CARAVRRGETVSRNEQFF. As DNA, the CDR3 is TGTGCCAGGGCCGTGAGGCGGGGGGAGACCGTCTCTAGGAATGAGCAGTTCTTC.

The chain couples TRBV5-1 to TRBJ2-1, with TRBD1 identical over 12 bases. The trim removed 6 bases at V and 9 bases at J, leaving 7 bases unmatched. The CDR3 is 14 amino acids. CDR1 is SGHRS, CDR2 YFSETQ, per germline. CDR3 sequence: CASTPGTGGTEQFF. In nucleotides, the CDR3 is TGCGCCAGCACCCCCGGGACAGGGGGCACTGAGCAGTTCTTC. Complete variable domain (other parts from reference TRBV5-1 and TRBJ2-1): KAGVTQTPRYLIKTRGQQVTLSCSPISGHRSVSWYQQTPGQGLQFLFEYFSETQRNKGNFPGRFSGRQFSNSRSEMNVSTLELGDSALYLCASTPGTGGTEQFFGPGTRLTVL.

The CDR3 DNA reads TGTGCCTGGAGTGTACAGGGGTATGGCTACACCTTC. Protein product: CAWSVQGYGYTF. The chain is built from TRBV30 and TRBJ1-2, with TRBD1 identical over 7 bases. The CDR3 is 12 residues long. V shed 0 bases and J 5 bases; nucleotides not matched to a gene: 0. The germline V gene has CDR1 GTSNPN and CDR2 SVGIG (reference sequence).

This chain uses TRBV15 with TRBJ2-7; D might be TRBD1 (6 bases). Trimming removed 3 bases from V and 1 base from J, with 10 bases in between. The CDR3 length is 14 residues. Germline CDR1 reads LNHNV; CDR2 reads YYDKDF (reference sequence). The CDR3 spells CATSSLTGSYEQYF. For the CDR3, the DNA is TGTGCCACCAGCAGTCTTACAGGGTCCTACGAGCAGTACTTC.

The chain recombines TRBV6-2 or TRBV6-3 with TRBJ2-1, with 12 bases aligning to TRBD1. V was pared by 5 bases and J by 4 bases, with 3 bases of the junction left unmatched. Germline V gene data show CDR1 as MNHEY and CDR2 as SVGEGT. This CDR3 is 15 amino acids long. CDR3 amino acids: CASSRGQGAYNEQFF. In DNA form, the CDR3 reads TGTGCCAGCAGTAGGGGACAGGGGGCTTACAATGAGCAGTTCTTC.

V usage is TRBV18 and J usage is TRBJ2-2; 12 nucleotides line up with TRBD1. V trimming: 3 bases; J trimming: 6 bases; junction bases outside the gene matches: 5. Germline V gene sequence: CDR1 KGHSH, CDR2 LQKENI. The CDR3 has 16 residues. This CDR3 is CASSPRDRGLAGELFF. In nucleotides, the CDR3 is TGTGCCAGCTCACCCCGGGACAGGGGGCTCGCCGGGGAGCTGTTTTTT.

J is TRBJ2-2 and V is TRBV18; 7 bases align to TRBD1. Germline values: CDR1 KGHSH, CDR2 LQKENI. The CDR3 runs to 14 residues. V shed 2 bases and J 4 bases; nucleotides not matched to a gene: 1. The CDR3 here is CASSPGQVTGELFF. The CDR3, as DNA: TGTGCCAGCTCACCAGGACAGGTCACCGGGGAGCTGTTTTTT.

The chain employs TRBV6-6 and TRBJ2-6; 13 bases fit TRBD2. The trim removed 6 bases at V and 3 bases at J, leaving 11 bases unmatched. From germline, CDR1 is MNHNY and CDR2 SVGAGI (reference sequence). The CDR3 contains 19 residues. The CDR3 spells CASSYSKLAGGLGANVLTF. In DNA form, the CDR3 reads TGTGCCAGCAGCTATTCCAAACTAGCGGGGGGGCTTGGGGCCAACGTCCTGACTTTC.

The chain combines TRBV6-5 with TRBJ1-2; D is uncertain. The CDR3 spans 13 residues. The V end was cut by 2 bases, the J end by 6 bases, with 10 bases between. Per the germline V gene, CDR1 is MNHEY and CDR2 is SVGAGI. The CDR3 region is CASSYGEADGYTF. The CDR3 nucleotides read TGTGCCAGCAGTTACGGTGAGGCGGATGGCTACACCTTC.

This clone was seen once. The V call is TRBV5-5, the J call TRBJ2-6, with 7 bases that match TRBD1. The CDR3 loop spans 18 amino acids. The junction had 8 bases not matched to a gene; V was cut back by 2 bases and J by 0 bases. Germline assignment: CDR1 SGHKS and CDR2 YYEKEE (reference sequence). The CDR3, as DNA: TGTGCCAGCAGCTTACGAGGGACAGTTCTCTCTGGGGCCAACGTCCTGACTTTC. Translated, it gives CASSLRGTVLSGANVLTF.

J is TRBJ2-2 and V is TRBV25-1; D is uncertain. Germline CDR1 is MGHDK and CDR2 is SYGVNS. The V gene lost 2 bases and the J gene lost 2 bases, with 3 bases spanning the gap. This CDR3 spans 13 amino acids. The CDR3 spells CASSEINTGELFF. In DNA, the CDR3 is TGTGCCAGCAGTGAAATAAACACCGGGGAGCTGTTTTTT.

The V call is TRBV27, the J call TRBJ1-3; D may be TRBD1 (6 bases). The length of the CDR3 is 17 residues. Trimming shortened V by 1 base and J by 4 bases, and 17 bases separated the two germline ends. CDR1 and CDR2 (germline): MNHEY, SMNVEV (reference sequence). The CDR3: CASSLWGPPSGGNTIYF. In DNA form, the CDR3 reads TGTGCCAGCAGTTTATGGGGGCCCCCGTCGGGGGGAAACACCATATATTTT.

Turning to this clone: The identical CDR3 is also encoded by other nucleotide sequences in the sample. CDR3 in amino acids: CASSYHRDRGPEQYF. The CDR3 nucleotides read TGTGCCAGCAGTTATCACCGGGACAGGGGGCCCGAGCAGTACTTC. The chain links TRBV6-2 or TRBV6-3 to TRBJ2-7; 12 positions agree with TRBD1. Per germline, CDR1 MNHEY and CDR2 SVGEGT. The CDR3 is made up of 15 amino acids. Unmatched junction bases numbered 6, after V lost 3 bases and J lost 6 bases.

The rearrangement links TRBV3-1 (or the pseudogene TRBV3-2) to TRBJ2-2, with TRBD2 matching over 10 bases. With 4 bases clipped from V and 4 bases from J, the junction kept 3 bases outside the gene matches. Germline CDR1 and CDR2: LGHDT and YNNKEL (reference sequence). CDR3 length equals 15 residues. CDR3 region: CASSLPSGSTGELFF. In DNA form, the CDR3 reads TGTGCCAGCAGCCTGCCTAGCGGGAGCACCGGGGAGCTGTTTTTT.

The chain combines TRBV28 with TRBJ1-2, with 9 bases fitting TRBD1. The CDR3 is made up of 15 amino acids. Unmatched junction bases numbered 7, after V lost 5 bases and J lost 3 bases. The V gene's germline CDR1 is MDHEN and CDR2 SYDVKM. CDR3 in DNA: TGTGCCAGCAGTCTGGGAGGGACAGGGCACTATGGCTACACCTTC. Encoded protein: CASSLGGTGHYGYTF.